The 21 T cell receptor beta chains presented below share a single source sample, sequenced in a study of cytomegalovirus exposure and HLA in healthy donors (dated by TCRdb to the late 2010s). Library preparation was by the immunoSEQ multiplex PCR assay. A mixture of 60 forward primers for TCR Vbeta segments and 13 reverse primers for TCR Jbeta segments was used in the multiplex PCR. TCRdb's version of the immuneACCESS table is confined to in-frame rearrangements and falls short of the full clone set. An unresolved V gene accounts for under half of the shortfall where checked; the remainder is of unknown origin. Within this sample are more than 200,000 clones, with roughly 80% of them counted one time only. In total, the top ten clones hold approximately 1.5% of the sample. Sequenced input: PBMCs. The source of these receptors is a girl aged 10 to 17 in good health and CMV-seronegative.

CDR3 in DNA: TGTGCTAGTGGTTTGCATCCGAACACCGGGGAGCTGTTTTTT. Translating gives CASGLHPNTGELFF. The chain links TRBV12-5 to TRBJ2-2; unclear D gene. V was pared by 2 bases and J by 0 bases, with 4 bases between. Germline V CDR1 and CDR2: LGHNT, FRNRAP. The CDR3 contains 14 residues.

V is TRBV2 and J is TRBJ2-2; 12 nucleotides agree with TRBD1. Losses at the gene ends were 6 bases for V and 7 bases for J; bases not matched to a gene: 6. Looked up from germline, CDR1 is SNHLY and CDR2 is FYNNEI. The CDR3 loop spans 15 amino acids. CDR3 bases: TGTGCCAGCAGGGGGGACAGGGGGCGCAACGGGGAGCTGTTTTTT. Its protein product is CASRGDRGRNGELFF. Together with reference TRBV2 and TRBJ2-2, the CDR3 gives the full variable domain: EPEVTQTPSHQVTQMGQEVILRCVPISNHLYFYWYRQILGQKVEFLVSFYNNEISEKSEIFDDQFSVERPDGSNFTLKIRSTKLEDSAMYFCASRGDRGRNGELFFGEGSRLTVL.

This clone was observed a single time. V is TRBV6-5 and J is TRBJ2-1, with TRBD1 matching over 7 bases. This CDR3 has 15 residues. V lost 6 bases and J lost 2; bases outside the gene matches: 7. Germline V CDR1 and CDR2: MNHEY, SVGAGI. The CDR3 bases are TGTGCCAGCAGCTTCGGACAGGAGACCTACAATGAGCAGTTCTTC. This codes for CASSFGQETYNEQFF.

The V and J genes are TRBV5-4 and TRBJ2-7; 7 nucleotides agree with TRBD2. The V and J ends lost 4 bases and 5 bases, in that order; junction bases with no gene match: 15. The germline V gene encodes CDR1 SGHNT and CDR2 YYREEE (reference sequence). This CDR3 is 16 amino acids long. The DNA of the CDR3 is TGTGCCAGCAGCAAGGAACCGGGAGGAGGACGCGACGAGCAGTACTTC. Its translation is CASSKEPGGGRDEQYF.

The CDR3 sequence: CASRPGVLGYTF. The CDR3 DNA reads TGTGCCAGCAGGCCGGGAGTCCTTGGCTACACCTTC. J is TRBJ1-2 and V is TRBV6-1; D gene ambiguous. V gave up 6 bases and J gave up 7 bases, with 12 bases separating them. The CDR3 is made up of 12 amino acids. Germline CDR1 is MNHNS and CDR2 is SASEGT.

The chain couples TRBV30 to TRBJ1-4; TRBD1 might be the D (5 bases). Trimming removed 0 bases at V and 2 bases at J, with 10 bases between. CDR3 length: 15 amino acids. Germline assignment: CDR1 GTSNPN and CDR2 SVGIG (reference sequence). CDR3 DNA: TGTGCCTGGAGTGTGGAACAGGCGACTAATGAAAAACTGTTTTTT. This codes for CAWSVEQATNEKLFF.

This chain connects TRBV9 to TRBJ1-3; D is undetermined. The CDR3 length is 13 residues. V lost 2 bases and J 10 bases, leaving 13 bases between the germline ends. Germline CDR1 is SGDLS and CDR2 is YYNGEE. CDR3 region: CASSVSARETIYF. In nucleotides, the CDR3 is TGTGCCAGCAGCGTCTCGGCTAGGGAGACCATATATTTT.

The gene calls are TRBV19 and TRBJ1-1; no reliable D call. The CDR3 consists of 16 residues. The germline V gene has CDR1 LNHDA and CDR2 SQIVND (reference sequence). Trimming took off 0 bases at V and 3 bases at J, with 14 bases between the two ends. The CDR3 is CASSIDRGSRYTEAFF. CDR3 DNA sequence: TGTGCCAGTAGTATAGATCGAGGGAGCCGCTACACTGAAGCTTTCTTT.

This chain joins TRBV2 and TRBJ1-2, with 7 bases lining up with TRBD1. CDR3 size: 16 residues. J lost 6 bases, V lost 3 bases, and 13 bases had no gene match. Germline CDR1 reads SNHLY; CDR2 reads FYNNEI. The CDR3 spells CASSEWADTGVNGYTF. The CDR3, as DNA: TGTGCCAGCAGTGAGTGGGCAGACACAGGGGTTAATGGCTACACCTTC.

Concerning this clone itself: This CDR3 is also generated by other DNA sequences in the sample. The chain is built from TRBV27 and TRBJ1-3; 8 bases line up with TRBD1. Per germline, CDR1 MNHEY and CDR2 SMNVEV (reference sequence). The CDR3 has 15 amino acids. J was trimmed by 1 base and V by 6 bases; bases with no gene match: 5. Here the CDR3 DNA reads TGTGCCAGCAGGGACCGGACAGGGTCTGGAAACACCATATATTTT. Translating it yields CASRDRTGSGNTIYF.

Regarding this clone: The identical CDR3 is also encoded by other nucleotide sequences in the sample. The chain has TRBV7-9 and TRBJ1-1; D is unclear. The CDR3 consists of 15 residues. Trimming removed 0 bases from V and 1 base from J, with 9 bases in between. Germline V lookup: CDR1 SEHNR, CDR2 FQNEAQ (reference sequence). CDR3 coding DNA: TGTGCCAGCAGCTTAGCGCCGGGAGAGAACACTGAAGCTTTCTTT. Protein product: CASSLAPGENTEAFF. The full variable domain, with the rest looked up from reference TRBV7-9 and TRBJ1-1, is DTGVSQNPRHKITKRGQNVTFRCDPISEHNRLYWYRQTLGQGPEFLTYFQNEAQLEKSRLLSDRFSAERPKGSFSTLEIQRTEQGDSAMYLCASSLAPGENTEAFFGQGTRLTVV.

The chain has TRBV27 and TRBJ2-7, with D maybe TRBD2 (7 bases). Germline values: CDR1 MNHEY, CDR2 SMNVEV (reference sequence). The V and J ends lost 4 bases and 2 bases respectively, with 21 bases between them. The CDR3 covers 17 residues. The DNA for the CDR3 is TGTGCCAGCAGTTCCCTGTGGGGGCGGGAGAGACCCTACGAGCAGTACTTC. Protein: CASSSLWGRERPYEQYF.

V is TRBV2 and J is TRBJ2-3; 7 nucleotides line up with TRBD2. The junction had 12 bases not matched to a gene; V was cut back by 8 bases and J by 4 bases. The CDR3 consists of 15 residues. From germline, CDR1 is SNHLY and CDR2 FYNNEI. The CDR3 DNA reads TGTGCCAGCGGGTACATGGGCGGGGGAGCAGATACGCAGTATTTT. It translates to CASGYMGGGADTQYF.

This clone has a handful of counts. The genes are TRBV6-1 and TRBJ2-1, with TRBD1 identical over 8 bases. Trimming took 3 bases from V and 4 from J; bases not matched to a gene: 2. Germline V gene sequence: CDR1 MNHNS, CDR2 SASEGT. This CDR3 has 14 amino acids. The DNA of the CDR3 is TGTGCCAGCAGTGAGACAGGGGAATACAATGAGCAGTTCTTC. Amino acids: CASSETGEYNEQFF.

V usage is TRBV4-3 and J usage is TRBJ2-3; TRBD1 matches at 7 bases. Germline V gene data show CDR1 as LGHNA and CDR2 as YSLEER. V was pared by 4 bases and J by 2 bases, with 3 bases of the junction left unmatched. The CDR3 runs to 14 residues. The CDR3 sequence: CASSRQGYTDTQYF. The CDR3 DNA reads TGCGCCAGCAGCCGACAGGGTTACACAGATACGCAGTATTTT.

The CDR3 sequence: CASSLTGGPLHF. The CDR3 bases are TGCGCCAGCAGCCTGACCGGGGGACCCCTCCACTTT. The chain couples TRBV5-1 to TRBJ1-6; the D gene is possibly TRBD1 (5 bases). The CDR3 extends over 12 amino acids. Germline assignment: CDR1 SGHRS and CDR2 YFSETQ. Between the trimmed V and J ends, which lost 4 bases and 12 bases, there was a span of 11 bases.

The V and J genes are TRBV2 and TRBJ1-6; weak D call: TRBD1 (6 bases). Germline V gives CDR1 SNHLY, CDR2 FYNNEI. V was cut by 9 bases and J by 5 bases, with 17 bases left in between. This CDR3 has 15 amino acids. The chain's CDR3 is CASFSQGLDNSPLHF. The CDR3 DNA reads as TGTGCCAGTTTCTCACAGGGTCTAGATAATTCACCCCTCCACTTT.

This rearrangement joins TRBV4-1 to TRBJ1-3; possibly TRBD1 for D (6 bases). Trimming removed 4 bases at V and 0 bases at J, with 10 bases between. CDR1 and CDR2 (germline): MGHRA, YSYEKL. The CDR3 runs 15 residues. For the CDR3, the DNA is TGCGCCAGCAGCCGACAGGAGAGCTCTGGAAACACCATATATTTT. Translating gives CASSRQESSGNTIYF.

This chain uses TRBV6-5 with TRBJ2-1; 9 bases agree with TRBD1. The CDR3 sequence is 16 residues long. Germline CDR1 is MNHEY and CDR2 is SVGAGI. V dropped 2 bases and J dropped 9; count of bases not matched to a gene: 11. This CDR3 is CASSYTGTGMESEQFF. For the CDR3, the DNA is TGTGCCAGCAGTTACACCGGGACAGGGATGGAGAGTGAGCAGTTCTTC.

The chain carries TRBV30 and TRBJ2-3; D possibly corresponds to TRBD1 (5 bases). Germline CDR1 GTSNPN, CDR2 SVGIG (reference sequence). The CDR3 length is 11 residues. With 3 bases removed from V and 8 bases from J, the gap between germline ends came to 9 bases. The DNA for the CDR3 is TGTGCCTGGAGCGATAGGGGTACGCAGTATTTT. Amino acid sequence: CAWSDRGTQYF.

The J gene is TRBJ2-7, the V gene TRBV2; D remains unclear. Germline lookup yields CDR1 SNHLY and CDR2 FYNNEI. The CDR3 extends over 11 amino acids. Trimming pared 3 bases from V and 7 bases from J, leaving 7 bases between. The chain's CDR3 is CASSDRWEQYF. The CDR3 DNA is TGTGCCAGCAGTGACCGGTGGGAGCAGTACTTC.